The TCR beta chain described here comes from a study of T cell responses to AZD1222 COVID-19 vaccine. General study findings and limits: Every sample of the repertoires postdated the peak T cell response.

V was clipped by 6 bases and J by 5 bases; unmatched bases: 11. Germline V lookup: CDR1 MNHNY, CDR2 SVGAGI (reference sequence). This CDR3 has 15 residues. Assay used: immunoSEQ multiplex PCR; TCRdb lists only in-frame clones, some missing. The table shows roughly 150,000 clones, with roughly nine tenths occurring only once. Of note for this clone: Its antigen is as yet unknown.

The TCR was taken from an adult who had recovered from COVID-19. This chain joins TRBV6-6 and TRBJ1-1; TRBD1 agrees at 8 bases. The input for sequencing was peripheral blood, taken after recovery from COVID-19. The CDR3 DNA reads as TGTGCCAGCAGCCAGCCAGGGGGCGCGGGGACTGAAGCTTTCTTT. Protein product: CASSQPGGAGTEAFF.